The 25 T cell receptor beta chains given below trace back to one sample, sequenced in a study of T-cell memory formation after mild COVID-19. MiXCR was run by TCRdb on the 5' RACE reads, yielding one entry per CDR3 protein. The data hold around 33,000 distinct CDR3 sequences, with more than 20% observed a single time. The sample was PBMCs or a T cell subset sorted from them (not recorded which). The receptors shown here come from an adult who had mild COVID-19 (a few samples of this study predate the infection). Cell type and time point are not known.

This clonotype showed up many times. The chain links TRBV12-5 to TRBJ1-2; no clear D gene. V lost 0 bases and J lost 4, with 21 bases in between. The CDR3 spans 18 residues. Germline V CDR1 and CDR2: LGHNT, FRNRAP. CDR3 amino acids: CASGLVPGFGPRGYGYTF. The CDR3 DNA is TGTGCTAGTGGTTTGGTGCCGGGGTTCGGCCCCCGCGGCTATGGCTACACCTTC.

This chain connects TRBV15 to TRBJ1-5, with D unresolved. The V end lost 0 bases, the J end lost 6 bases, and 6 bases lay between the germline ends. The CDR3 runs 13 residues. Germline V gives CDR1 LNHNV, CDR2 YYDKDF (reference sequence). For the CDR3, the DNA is TGTGCCACCAGCAGAGAGAGAGTTCAGCCCCAGCATTTT. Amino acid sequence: CATSRERVQPQHF.

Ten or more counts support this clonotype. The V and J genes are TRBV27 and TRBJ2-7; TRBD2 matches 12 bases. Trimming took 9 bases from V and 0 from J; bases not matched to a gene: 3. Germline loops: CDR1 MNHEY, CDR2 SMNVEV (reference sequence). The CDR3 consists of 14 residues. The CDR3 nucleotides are TGTGCCAGTTCGACTAGCGGGAGCTCCTACGAGCAGTACTTC. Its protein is CASSTSGSSYEQYF.

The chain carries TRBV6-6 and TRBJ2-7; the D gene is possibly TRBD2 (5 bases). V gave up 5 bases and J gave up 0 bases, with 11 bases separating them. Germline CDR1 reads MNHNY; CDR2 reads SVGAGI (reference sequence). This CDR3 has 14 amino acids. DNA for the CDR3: TGTGCCAGCAGTAACGGGGAGAGCTCCTACGAGCAGTACTTC. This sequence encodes CASSNGESSYEQYF.

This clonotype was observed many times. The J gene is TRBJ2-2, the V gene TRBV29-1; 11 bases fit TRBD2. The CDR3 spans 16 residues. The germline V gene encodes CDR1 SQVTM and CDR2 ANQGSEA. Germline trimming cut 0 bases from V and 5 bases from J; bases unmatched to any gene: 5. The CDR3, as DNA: TGCAGCGTTGAAGAATCCGGGACTAGCGGAACCGGGGAGCTGTTTTTT. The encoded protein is CSVEESGTSGTGELFF.

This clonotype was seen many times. The CDR3 loop reads CASSNPRAQYF. The CDR3 DNA reads as TGTGCCAGCAGTAACCCCCGGGCCCAGTACTTC. V and J are TRBV2 and TRBJ2-5, with unresolved D. The germline V and J ends were trimmed by 5 bases and 9 bases, with 10 bases remaining between them. The germline CDR1 and CDR2 sequences are SNHLY and FYNNEI. The CDR3 loop spans 11 amino acids.

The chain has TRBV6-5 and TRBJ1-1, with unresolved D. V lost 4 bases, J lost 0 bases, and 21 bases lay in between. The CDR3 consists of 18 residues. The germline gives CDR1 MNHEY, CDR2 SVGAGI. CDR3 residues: CASSWKDPGTIMNTEAFF. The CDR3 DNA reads TGTGCCAGCAGTTGGAAAGACCCGGGCACTATAATGAACACTGAAGCTTTCTTT.

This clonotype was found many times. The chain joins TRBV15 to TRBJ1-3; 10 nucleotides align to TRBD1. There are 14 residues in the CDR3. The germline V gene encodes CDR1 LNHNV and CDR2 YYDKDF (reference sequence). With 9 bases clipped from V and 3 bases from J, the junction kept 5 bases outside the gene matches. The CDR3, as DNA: TGTGCCACGACAGGGGGCTCATATGGAAACACCATATATTTT. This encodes CATTGGSYGNTIYF.

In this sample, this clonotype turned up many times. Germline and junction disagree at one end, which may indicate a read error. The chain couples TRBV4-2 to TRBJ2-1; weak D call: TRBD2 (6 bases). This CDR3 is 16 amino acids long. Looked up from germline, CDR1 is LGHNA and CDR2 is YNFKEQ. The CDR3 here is CASSKEGLASNNEQFF. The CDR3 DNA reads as TGTGCCAGCAGCAAAGAGGGACTGGCAAGTAACAATGAGCAGTTCTTC.

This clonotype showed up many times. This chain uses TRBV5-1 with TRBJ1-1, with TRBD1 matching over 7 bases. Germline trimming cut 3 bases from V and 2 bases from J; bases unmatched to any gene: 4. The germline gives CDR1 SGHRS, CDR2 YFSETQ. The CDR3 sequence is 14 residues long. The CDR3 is CASSSGQVNTEAFF. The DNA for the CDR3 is TGCGCCAGCAGCTCTGGACAGGTTAACACTGAAGCTTTCTTT.

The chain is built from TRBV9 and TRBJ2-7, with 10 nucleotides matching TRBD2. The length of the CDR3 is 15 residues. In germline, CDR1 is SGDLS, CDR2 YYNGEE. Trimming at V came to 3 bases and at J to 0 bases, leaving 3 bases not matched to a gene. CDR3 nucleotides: TGTGCCAGCAGCGGCGGACTAGCGGCCTCCTACGAGCAGTACTTC. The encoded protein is CASSGGLAASYEQYF.

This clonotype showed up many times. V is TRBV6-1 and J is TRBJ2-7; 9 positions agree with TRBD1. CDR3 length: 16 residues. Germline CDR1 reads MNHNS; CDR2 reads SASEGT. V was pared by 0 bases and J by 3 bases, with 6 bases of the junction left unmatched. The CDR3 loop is CASSEADRGIFYEQYF. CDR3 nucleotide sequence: TGTGCCAGCAGTGAAGCCGACAGGGGGATTTTCTACGAGCAGTACTTC.

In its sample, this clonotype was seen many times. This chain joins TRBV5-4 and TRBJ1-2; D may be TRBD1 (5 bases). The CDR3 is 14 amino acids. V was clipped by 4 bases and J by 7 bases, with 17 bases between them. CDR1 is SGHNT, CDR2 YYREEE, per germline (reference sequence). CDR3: CASSAGLPGGGYTF. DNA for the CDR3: TGTGCCAGCAGCGCGGGACTCCCTGGGGGTGGCTACACCTTC.

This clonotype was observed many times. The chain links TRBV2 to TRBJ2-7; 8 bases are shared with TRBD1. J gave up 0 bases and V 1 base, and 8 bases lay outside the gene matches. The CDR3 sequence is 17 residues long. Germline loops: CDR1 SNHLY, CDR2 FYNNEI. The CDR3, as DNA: TGTGCCAGCAGTGAAGTCGACAGGGGTCAAAGCTCCTACGAGCAGTACTTC. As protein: CASSEVDRGQSSYEQYF. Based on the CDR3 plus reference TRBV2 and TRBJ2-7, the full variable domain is EPEVTQTPSHQVTQMGQEVILRCVPISNHLYFYWYRQILGQKVEFLVSFYNNEISEKSEIFDDQFSVERPDGSNFTLKIRSTKLEDSAMYFCASSEVDRGQSSYEQYFGPGTRLTVT.

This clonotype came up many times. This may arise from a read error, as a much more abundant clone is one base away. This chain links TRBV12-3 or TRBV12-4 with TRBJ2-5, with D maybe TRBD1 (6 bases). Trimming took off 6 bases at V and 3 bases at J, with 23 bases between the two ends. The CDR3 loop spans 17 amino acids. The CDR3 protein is CASSLLGARDGKETQYF. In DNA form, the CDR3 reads TGTGCCAGCAGCCTACTGGGGGCCCGGGACGGCAAAGAGACCCAGTACTTC.

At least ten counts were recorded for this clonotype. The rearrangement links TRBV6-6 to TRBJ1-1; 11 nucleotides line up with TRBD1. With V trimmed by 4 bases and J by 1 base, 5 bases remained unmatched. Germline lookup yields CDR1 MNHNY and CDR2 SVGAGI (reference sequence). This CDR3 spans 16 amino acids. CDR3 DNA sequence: TGTGCCAGCAGTTCGGGACAGGGGGTAAAGAACACTGAAGCTTTCTTT. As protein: CASSSGQGVKNTEAFF.

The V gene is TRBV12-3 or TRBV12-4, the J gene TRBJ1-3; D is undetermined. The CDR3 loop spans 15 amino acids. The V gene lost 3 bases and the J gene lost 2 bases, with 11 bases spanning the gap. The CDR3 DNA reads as TGTGCCAGCAGTTTCAGGCTAAATACTGGAAACACCATATATTTT. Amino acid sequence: CASSFRLNTGNTIYF.

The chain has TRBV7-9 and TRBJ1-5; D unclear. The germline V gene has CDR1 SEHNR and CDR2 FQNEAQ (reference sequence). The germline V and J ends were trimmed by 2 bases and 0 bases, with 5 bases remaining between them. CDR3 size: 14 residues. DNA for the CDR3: TGTGCCAGCAGCTTACTGTATAGCAATCAGCCCCAGCATTTT. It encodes CASSLLYSNQPQHF.

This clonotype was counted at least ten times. As DNA, the CDR3 is TGTGCCAGCAGTTACCGGCAGGCTTCCGAGCAGTACTTC. Translated: CASSYRQASEQYF. V and J are TRBV6-6 and TRBJ2-7, with D hard to call. V was clipped by 2 bases and J by 6 bases, with 11 bases between them. Germline CDR1 MNHNY, CDR2 SVGAGI (reference sequence). The CDR3 covers 13 residues.

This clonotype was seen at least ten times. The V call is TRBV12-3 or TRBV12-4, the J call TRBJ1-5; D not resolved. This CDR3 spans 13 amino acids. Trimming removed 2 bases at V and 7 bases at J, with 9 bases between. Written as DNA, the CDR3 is TGTGCCAGCAGTTTAACGGTAGAGCAGCCCCAGCATTTT. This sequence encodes CASSLTVEQPQHF.

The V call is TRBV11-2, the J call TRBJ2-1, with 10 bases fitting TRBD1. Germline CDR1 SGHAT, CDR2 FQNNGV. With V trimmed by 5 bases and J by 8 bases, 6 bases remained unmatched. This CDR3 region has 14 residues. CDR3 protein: CASSQRQGAYEQFF. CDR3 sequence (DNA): TGTGCCAGCAGCCAGAGACAGGGGGCGTATGAGCAGTTCTTC.

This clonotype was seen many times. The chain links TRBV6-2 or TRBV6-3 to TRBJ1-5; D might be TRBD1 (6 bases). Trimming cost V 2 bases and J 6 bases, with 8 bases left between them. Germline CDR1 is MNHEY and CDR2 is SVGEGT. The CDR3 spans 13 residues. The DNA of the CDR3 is TGTGCCAGCAGTTACGGGGGCGGTCAGCCCCAGCATTTT. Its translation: CASSYGGGQPQHF.

CDR3 residues: CASNQNTEAFF. In DNA form, the CDR3 reads TGTGCCAGTAATCAGAACACTGAAGCTTTCTTT. J is TRBJ1-1 and V is TRBV19; no reliable D call. The CDR3 runs to 11 residues. Trimming took 7 bases from V and 1 from J, leaving 4 bases between them. CDR1 and CDR2 from the germline V gene are LNHDA and SQIVND (reference sequence).

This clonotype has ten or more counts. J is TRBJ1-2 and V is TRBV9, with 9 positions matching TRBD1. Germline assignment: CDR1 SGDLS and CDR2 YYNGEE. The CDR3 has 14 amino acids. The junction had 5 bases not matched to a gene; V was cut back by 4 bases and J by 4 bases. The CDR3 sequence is CASSPTGGTYGYTF. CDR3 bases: TGTGCCAGCAGCCCTACAGGGGGCACCTATGGCTACACCTTC.

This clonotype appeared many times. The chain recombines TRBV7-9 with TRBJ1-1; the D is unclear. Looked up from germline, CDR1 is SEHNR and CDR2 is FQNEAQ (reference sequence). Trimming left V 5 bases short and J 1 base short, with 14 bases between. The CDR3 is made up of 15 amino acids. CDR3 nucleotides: TGTGCCAGCAGCCCCCCAATTAAACAGAACACTGAAGCTTTCTTT. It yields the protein CASSPPIKQNTEAFF. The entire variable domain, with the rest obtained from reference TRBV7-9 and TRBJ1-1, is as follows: DTGVSQNPRHKITKRGQNVTFRCDPISEHNRLYWYRQTLGQGPEFLTYFQNEAQLEKSRLLSDRFSAERPKGSFSTLEIQRTEQGDSAMYLCASSPPIKQNTEAFFGQGTRLTVV.